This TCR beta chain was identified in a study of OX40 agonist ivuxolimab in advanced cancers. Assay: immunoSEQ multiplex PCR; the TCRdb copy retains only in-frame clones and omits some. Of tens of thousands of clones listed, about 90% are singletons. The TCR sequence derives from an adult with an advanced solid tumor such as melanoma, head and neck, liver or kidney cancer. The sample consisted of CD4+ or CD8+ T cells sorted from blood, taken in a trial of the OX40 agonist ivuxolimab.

CDR3 residues: CASSPPNGNTIYF. CDR3 in DNA: TGTGCCAGCAGTCCGCCGAATGGAAACACCATATATTTT. V and J are TRBV7-9 and TRBJ1-3; D not certain. This CDR3 is built from 13 residues. Germline V gene lookup returns CDR1 SEHNR and CDR2 FQNEAQ (reference sequence). Trimming left V 6 bases short and J 3 bases short, with 9 bases between.